This T cell receptor beta chain appears in the sequencing data of a study of CD8 T cells in ankylosing spondylitis. Study-level points and caveats: Previously reported in reactive arthritis synovial fluid and blood were some of the motif variants. A motif of fewer than ten highly homologous TCR beta variants was seen as apparently characteristic of ankylosing spondylitis blood.

TCRdb used MiXCR to reprocess the 5' RACE reads, holding one entry per CDR3 protein. Among over 25,000 distinct CDR3 sequences, 14% were seen once, and the ten largest hold around 40%. The CDR3 has 12 residues. The V and J ends lost 2 bases and 5 bases respectively, with 8 bases between them. Germline V gives CDR1 SQVTM, CDR2 ANQGSEA. This clonotype was seen a handful of times. Antigen specificity is unknown. The chain carries TRBV29-1 and TRBJ2-3; no reliable D call. The TCR originated in a male donor with ankylosing spondylitis or in good health (not recorded which). Input material: blood. The CDR3 DNA is TGCAGCGTTGAACAGCCCAAAGATACGCAGTATTTT. This sequence encodes CSVEQPKDTQYF.